Detailed here is one TCR beta chain. Its target is not known. This sample stems from a study of T cell repertoires in cytomegalovirus infection. Turning to the study itself: CMV infection plus the matching HLA type was flagged by public TCR beta signatures.

TCRdb re-called the reads with MiXCR, one entry per CDR3 protein. The sample has 600,000 to 700,000 distinct CDR3 sequences, around 35% seen once. The germline gives CDR1 MDHEN, CDR2 SYDVKM. The CDR3 length is 15 residues. Germline trimming cut 3 bases from V and 3 bases from J; bases unmatched to any gene: 3. V usage is TRBV28 and J usage is TRBJ2-1, with 9 bases identical to TRBD2. The sample was cultured PBMCs, taken from culture after CMV antigen stimulation. The TCR sequence derives from a human donor in good health (CMV status not recorded). Some clones in this sample may be carry-over from other donors' samples. The CDR3: CASSFQTSGYNEQFF. Written as DNA, the CDR3 is TGTGCCAGCAGTTTTCAGACTAGCGGCTACAATGAGCAGTTCTTC.